The 5 T cell receptor beta chains presented below share a single source sample, sequenced in a study of T-cell memory formation after mild COVID-19. TCRdb ran MiXCR on the 5' RACE reads and lists one entry per CDR3 protein. The data show roughly 400,000 distinct CDR3 sequences, approximately 24% seen once. The specimen was PBMCs or a T cell subset sorted from them (not recorded which). All receptors derive from an adult woman who had mild COVID-19 (a few samples of this study predate the infection). Cell type and time point are not known.

This clonotype was counted between two and nine times. The chain has TRBV5-1 and TRBJ2-1, with a tentative D call TRBD1 (6 bases). In germline, CDR1 is SGHRS, CDR2 YFSETQ. The V and J ends lost 0 bases and 8 bases respectively, with 12 bases between them. This CDR3 is built from 14 residues. The CDR3 is CASSLEAQGYEQFF. The CDR3 DNA follows: TGCGCCAGCAGCTTGGAGGCACAGGGCTATGAGCAGTTCTTC.

This clonotype has just a few counts. The chain combines TRBV7-9 with TRBJ2-6; the D call may be TRBD1 or TRBD2 (5 bases each). Per germline, CDR1 SEHNR and CDR2 FQNEAQ (reference sequence). The CDR3 spans 17 residues. V shed 5 bases and J shed 0 bases, with 14 bases lying between them. The DNA of the CDR3 is TGTGCCAGCAGCACTGGGACCCGGGGCTCTGGGGCCAACGTCCTGACTTTC. Its translation: CASSTGTRGSGANVLTF.

This clonotype was recorded only once. V is TRBV23-1 and J is TRBJ2-2, with TRBD1 matching 10 bases. TRBV23-1 qualifies as an ORF whose function is uncertain. This CDR3 is built from 17 residues. J lost 3 bases, V lost 0 bases, and 4 bases had no gene match. CDR3 coding DNA: TGCGCCAGCAGTCAATCGGGACAGGGGCGGGACACCGGGGAGCTGTTTTTT. It codes for CASSQSGQGRDTGELFF.

This clonotype occurred a few times. The rearrangement links TRBV11-3 to TRBJ2-5; D not resolved. V was shortened by 1 base and J by 0 bases, with 9 bases between the two germline ends. Per the germline V gene, CDR1 is SGHNT and CDR2 is YENEEA. The CDR3 extends over 15 amino acids. The DNA for the CDR3 is TGTGCCAGCAGCTTAGGTATGGGGAACCAAGAGACCCAGTACTTC. Translation gives CASSLGMGNQETQYF.

This clonotype was observed a handful of times. The chain combines TRBV4-1 with TRBJ2-3, with 7 bases matching TRBD2. Germline lookup yields CDR1 MGHRA and CDR2 YSYEKL. The J segment lost 2 bases and the V segment lost 1 base, leaving 12 bases of the junction unmatched. The CDR3 sequence is 18 residues long. CDR3 region: CASSQAGGDLGYTDTQYF. In nucleotides, the CDR3 is TGCGCCAGCAGCCAAGCGGGGGGAGATCTTGGCTACACAGATACGCAGTATTTT.